Here is one TCR beta chain with its context. The entry originates in a study of blood T cell repertoires in COVID-19. The CDR3 is 15 residues long. CDR1 and CDR2 from the germline V gene are LGHDT and YNNKEL (reference sequence). The V gene end was trimmed by 4 bases and the J gene end by 7 bases; junction bases not matched to a gene: 10. Generated by immunoSEQ multiplex PCR, the TCRdb table keeps only in-frame clones and is missing some. The sample shows tens of thousands of clones, 80% of them seen only once. The TCR was taken from a woman of 80 years or more with acute or convalescent COVID-19. This sequence joins TRBV3-1 (or the pseudogene TRBV3-2) and TRBJ1-5; TRBD1 matches 7 bases. Sequenced material: peripheral blood. CDR3 coding DNA: TGTGCCAGCAGCCCTCGACAGGGTCTGACCCAGCCCCAGCATTTT. Translating gives CASSPRQGLTQPQHF.